These 17 T cell receptor beta chains originate from one sample sequenced in a study of blood T cell repertoires in COVID-19 (dated by TCRdb to about 2020). Receptor libraries were prepared by the immunoSEQ multiplex PCR assay. This immuneACCESS table, as held by TCRdb, lists in-frame sequences with V and J called but not all clones. Of the missing ones, under half trace to an unresolved V gene in checked studies; the others have no known cause. This sample comprises 350,000 to 450,000 clones, around four fifths of them detected only once. The biggest ten clones account for approximately 4.7% of the sample. The sequencing input was PBMCs or T cells enriched from blood (not recorded which). Source of these receptors: a woman in her fifties or sixties who had recovered from COVID-19.

The V and J genes are TRBV19 and TRBJ2-1, with 12 bases that match TRBD2. The germline V gene encodes CDR1 LNHDA and CDR2 SQIVND (reference sequence). V shed 7 bases, J shed 0 bases, and the junction held 16 bases outside the gene matches. The CDR3 has 20 residues. The DNA for the CDR3 is TGTGCCAGTAAGCCAGGTCTGGCTAGCGGGGGGGCCCCCTCCTACAATGAGCAGTTCTTC. It specifies CASKPGLASGGAPSYNEQFF.

In its sample, this clone was seen once. The chain is built from TRBV5-1 and TRBJ2-3, with 9 bases matching TRBD1. The J segment lost 5 bases and the V segment lost 9 bases, leaving 16 bases of the junction unmatched. Germline lookup yields CDR1 SGHRS and CDR2 YFSETQ. The CDR3 is 16 amino acids. For the CDR3, the DNA is TGCGCCACCGCGAAAGCCCCGGGACAGGGTATAGATACGCAGTATTTT. Its translation: CATAKAPGQGIDTQYF.

The J gene is TRBJ2-7, the V gene TRBV4-2; 11 positions agree with TRBD2. V shed 1 base and J 2 bases; nucleotides not matched to a gene: 7. Germline loops: CDR1 LGHNA, CDR2 YNFKEQ. The CDR3 has 17 amino acids. The CDR3 DNA is TGTGCCAGCAGCCAAGGCCCAACTAGCGGGAGCCCCTACGAGCAGTACTTC. Amino acids: CASSQGPTSGSPYEQYF.

The chain employs TRBV19 and TRBJ2-1; 12 bases align to TRBD2. The CDR3 sequence is 18 residues long. V lost 2 bases, J lost 7 bases, and 12 bases stayed unmatched. Germline loops: CDR1 LNHDA, CDR2 SQIVND (reference sequence). The CDR3 DNA is TGTGCCAGTAGTATAATTACAGGGAGACTAGCGGGAGATAATGAGCAGTTCTTC. It is translated as CASSIITGRLAGDNEQFF.

This chain uses TRBV6-4 with TRBJ2-3; the match to TRBD2 covers 7 bases. The CDR3 has 14 amino acids. Per the germline V gene, CDR1 is MRHNA and CDR2 is SNTAGT. After removal of 6 bases from V and 3 bases from J, the junction contained 6 bases not matched to a gene. CDR3 amino acids: CASRGGRATDTQYF. The CDR3 DNA is TGTGCCAGCAGAGGCGGGAGAGCTACAGATACGCAGTATTTT.

The genes are TRBV4-1 and TRBJ1-3; D call uncertain. CDR1 MGHRA and CDR2 YSYEKL come from the germline V gene. CDR3 size: 17 residues. Trimming pared 0 bases from V and 1 base from J, leaving 13 bases between. The CDR3: CASSQETRGASGNTIYF. The CDR3, as DNA: TGCGCCAGCAGCCAAGAGACGCGGGGAGCTTCTGGAAACACCATATATTTT.

This clone turned up a few times. The genes are TRBV11-2 and TRBJ2-7, with TRBD2 matching 8 bases. J was trimmed by 8 bases and V by 2 bases; bases with no gene match: 8. This CDR3 comprises 14 residues. CDR1 is SGHAT, CDR2 FQNNGV, per germline. This chain's CDR3 is CASSLLRLAGKQYF. The CDR3 nucleotides read TGTGCCAGCAGCTTATTAAGGCTAGCGGGTAAGCAGTACTTC. Looking up the rest from reference TRBV11-2 and TRBJ2-7 gives the full variable domain: EAGVAQSPRYKIIEKRQSVAFWCNPISGHATLYWYQQILGQGPKLLIQFQNNGVVDDSQLPKDRFSAERLKGVDSTLKIQPAKLEDSAVYLCASSLLRLAGKQYFGPGTRLTVT.

V is TRBV13 and J is TRBJ1-1; perhaps TRBD1 as D (6 bases). The V gene's germline CDR1 is PRHDT and CDR2 FYEKMQ (reference sequence). Trimming shortened V by 3 bases and J by 2 bases, and 10 bases separated the two germline ends. The CDR3 contains 14 residues. CDR3 loop: CASSFRTVNTEAFF. The CDR3 DNA follows: TGTGCCAGCAGCTTTAGGACAGTAAACACTGAAGCTTTCTTT.

The CDR3 DNA follows: TGTGCCAGCAGCAAACAGGGGGCTAGCACAGATACGCAGTATTTT. This encodes CASSKQGASTDTQYF. The genes are TRBV6-5 and TRBJ2-3; 9 bases are a match to TRBD1. This CDR3 has 15 residues. V lost 6 bases, J lost 0 bases, and 4 bases stayed unmatched. The germline V gene encodes CDR1 MNHEY and CDR2 SVGAGI.

This chain uses TRBV6-2 or TRBV6-3 with TRBJ2-5; 9 bases are a match to TRBD2. The CDR3 spans 16 residues. V gave up 5 bases and J gave up 5 bases; unmatched junction bases: 12. Germline loops: CDR1 MNHEY, CDR2 SVGEGT. CDR3 loop: CASSQTSGKSWETQYF. The CDR3 DNA reads TGTGCCAGCAGTCAGACTAGCGGAAAATCCTGGGAGACCCAGTACTTC.

This chain connects TRBV6-5 to TRBJ1-2; maybe TRBD1 (6 bases). The germline V gene encodes CDR1 MNHEY and CDR2 SVGAGI. The length of the CDR3 is 13 residues. V was cut by 5 bases and J by 8 bases, with 15 bases left in between. In nucleotides, the CDR3 is TGTGCCAGCAGTAACCCTTTAAGGGGGGGCTACACCTTC. Protein product: CASSNPLRGGYTF.

CDR3 sequence reads: CASRSGQGRGYGYTF. DNA for the CDR3: TGTGCCAGCAGATCCGGACAGGGGAGAGGGTATGGCTACACCTTC. The chain combines TRBV6-5 with TRBJ1-2; 9 nucleotides agree with TRBD1. This CDR3 spans 15 amino acids. The trim removed 6 bases at V and 5 bases at J, leaving 10 bases unmatched. Per germline, CDR1 MNHEY and CDR2 SVGAGI.

This sequence joins TRBV27 and TRBJ2-7; 10 positions agree with TRBD1. The CDR3 has 16 residues. V lost 2 bases, J lost 5 bases, and 9 bases stayed unmatched. Germline CDR1 MNHEY, CDR2 SMNVEV (reference sequence). The CDR3 DNA follows: TGTGCCAGCAGTTTAGAAGGACAGGGGGATTGGAACGAGCAGTACTTC. It is translated as CASSLEGQGDWNEQYF.

This chain links TRBV7-2 with TRBJ2-7; 11 nucleotides line up with TRBD2. CDR1 is SGHTA and CDR2 is FQGNSA in the germline V gene. V lost 1 base, J lost 2 bases, and 4 bases stayed unmatched. CDR3 length: 16 amino acids. The CDR3 reads CASSLVLAGAAYEQYF. The CDR3 DNA sequence: TGTGCCAGCAGCTTAGTACTAGCGGGAGCAGCCTACGAGCAGTACTTC.

The rearrangement uses TRBV7-2 and TRBJ2-3, with D uncertain. V was clipped by 1 base and J by 6 bases, with 8 bases between them. CDR3 size: 13 residues. Germline CDR1 reads SGHTA; CDR2 reads FQGNSA. CDR3 bases: TGTGCCAGCAGCTTAGTCAGTGCTGATACGCAGTATTTT. Translated: CASSLVSADTQYF. The full variable domain, its missing parts supplied by reference TRBV7-2 and TRBJ2-3, is GAGVSQSPSNKVTEKGKDVELRCDPISGHTALYWYRQSLGQGLEFLIYFQGNSAPDKSGLPSDRFSAERTGGSVSTLTIQRTQQEDSAVYLCASSLVSADTQYFGPGTRLTVL.

The chain links TRBV9 to TRBJ2-7; weak D call: TRBD2 (5 bases). Germline loops: CDR1 SGDLS, CDR2 YYNGEE. V was pared by 0 bases and J by 3 bases, with 10 bases between. The CDR3 runs to 14 residues. CDR3: CASSVGTGIYEQYF. The CDR3 nucleotides are TGTGCCAGCAGCGTAGGAACGGGGATCTACGAGCAGTACTTC.

The chain is built from TRBV2 and TRBJ2-2; D is ambiguous. The CDR3 is 11 amino acids. V was clipped by 5 bases and J by 5 bases, with 3 bases between them. Per germline, CDR1 SNHLY and CDR2 FYNNEI. The CDR3 nucleotides are TGTGCCAGCAGTCAAACCGGGGAGCTGTTTTTT. Its translation: CASSQTGELFF.